This TCR beta chain was recorded in a study of blood T cell repertoires in COVID-19. Study-level information: COVID-19 samples, acute and convalescent, were from the United States, Italy and Spain.

Sequenced by immunoSEQ multiplex PCR; TCRdb stores in-frame clones only, minus some. The sample includes 190,000 or so clones, roughly 77% of them seen just once. Germline V gene data show CDR1 as SGHVS and CDR2 as FQNEAQ. The CDR3 loop spans 15 amino acids. V was trimmed by 0 bases and J by 2 bases, leaving 8 bases between them. Sequenced: PBMCs or T cells enriched from blood (not recorded which). The rearrangement links TRBV7-8 to TRBJ1-3; D is perhaps TRBD1 (5 bases). The TCR comes from a middle-aged man who had recovered from COVID-19. The CDR3 coding sequence is TGTGCCAGCAGCTTAGCGGCAGGGCCTGGAAACACCATATATTTT. It translates to CASSLAAGPGNTIYF.